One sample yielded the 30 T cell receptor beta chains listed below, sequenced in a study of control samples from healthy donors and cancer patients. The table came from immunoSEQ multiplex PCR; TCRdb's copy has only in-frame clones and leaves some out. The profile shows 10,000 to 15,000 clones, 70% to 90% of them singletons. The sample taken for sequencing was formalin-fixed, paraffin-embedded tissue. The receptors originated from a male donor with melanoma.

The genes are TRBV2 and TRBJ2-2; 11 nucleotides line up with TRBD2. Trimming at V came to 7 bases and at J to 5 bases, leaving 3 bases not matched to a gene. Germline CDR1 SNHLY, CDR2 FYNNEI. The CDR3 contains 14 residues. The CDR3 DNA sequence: TGTGCCAGCATAGCGGGAGGGCAAACCGGGGAGCTGTTTTTT. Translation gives CASIAGGQTGELFF.

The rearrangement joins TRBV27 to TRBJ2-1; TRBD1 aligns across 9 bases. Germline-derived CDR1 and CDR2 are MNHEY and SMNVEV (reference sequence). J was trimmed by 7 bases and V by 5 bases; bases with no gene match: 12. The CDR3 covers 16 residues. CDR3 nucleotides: TGTGCCAGCAGTACCCGGGACAGGGTTGATGGGAATGAGCAGTTCTTC. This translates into CASSTRDRVDGNEQFF.

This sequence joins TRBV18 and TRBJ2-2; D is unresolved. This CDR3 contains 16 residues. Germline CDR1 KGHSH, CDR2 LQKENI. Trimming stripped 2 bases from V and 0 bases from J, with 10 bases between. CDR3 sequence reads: CASSPSGRPNTGELFF. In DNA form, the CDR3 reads TGTGCCAGCTCACCATCCGGCAGGCCGAACACCGGGGAGCTGTTTTTT. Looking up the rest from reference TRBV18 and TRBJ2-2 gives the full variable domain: NAGVMQNPRHLVRRRGQEARLRCSPMKGHSHVYWYRQLPEEGLKFMVYLQKENIIDESGMPKERFSAEFPKEGPSILRIQQVVRGDSAAYFCASSPSGRPNTGELFFGEGSRLTVL.

The CDR3 bases are TGCGCCAGCAGCCCTGGGAGGGATTACTATGGCTACACCTTC. Translation gives CASSPGRDYYGYTF. The genes are TRBV4-3 and TRBJ1-2; no definite D call. The germline V gene encodes CDR1 LGHNA and CDR2 YSLEER. The CDR3 covers 14 residues. Trimming pared 4 bases from V and 3 bases from J, leaving 12 bases between.

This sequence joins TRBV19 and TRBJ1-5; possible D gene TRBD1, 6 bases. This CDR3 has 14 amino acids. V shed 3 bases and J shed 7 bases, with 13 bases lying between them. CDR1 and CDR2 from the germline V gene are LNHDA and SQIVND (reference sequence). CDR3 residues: CASSIVQGGQPQHF. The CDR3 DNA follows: TGTGCCAGTAGTATTGTACAGGGTGGGCAGCCCCAGCATTTT. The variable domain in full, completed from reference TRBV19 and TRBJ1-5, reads DGGITQSPKYLFRKEGQNVTLSCEQNLNHDAMYWYRQDPGQGLRLIYYSQIVNDFQKGDIAEGYSVSREKKESFPLTVTSAQKNPTAFYLCASSIVQGGQPQHFGDGTRLSIL.

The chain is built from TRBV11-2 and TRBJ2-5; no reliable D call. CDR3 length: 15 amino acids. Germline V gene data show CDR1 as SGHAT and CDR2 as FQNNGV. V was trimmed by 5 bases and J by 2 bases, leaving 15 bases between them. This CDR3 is CASSLEWSGQETQYF. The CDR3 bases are TGTGCCAGCAGCCTTGAGTGGAGTGGTCAAGAGACCCAGTACTTC.

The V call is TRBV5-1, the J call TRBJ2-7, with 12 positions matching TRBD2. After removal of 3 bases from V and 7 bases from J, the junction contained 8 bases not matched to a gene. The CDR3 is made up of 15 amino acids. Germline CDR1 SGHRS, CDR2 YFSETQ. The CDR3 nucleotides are TGCGCCAGCAGCTCGACTAGCGGGAGTTCGGGGGAGCAGTACTTC. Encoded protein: CASSSTSGSSGEQYF.

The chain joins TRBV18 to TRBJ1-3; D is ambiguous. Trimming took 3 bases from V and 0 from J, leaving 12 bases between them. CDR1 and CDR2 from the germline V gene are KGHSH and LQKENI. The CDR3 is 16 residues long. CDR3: CASSPGLISSGNTIYF. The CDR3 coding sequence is TGTGCCAGCTCACCCGGATTGATCAGCTCTGGAAACACCATATATTTT.

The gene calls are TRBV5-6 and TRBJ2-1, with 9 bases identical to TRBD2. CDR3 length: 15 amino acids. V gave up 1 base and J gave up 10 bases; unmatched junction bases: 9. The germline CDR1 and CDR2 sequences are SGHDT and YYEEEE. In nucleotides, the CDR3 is TGTGCCAGCAGCTTGACCGTAGCGGGAGTAGACGAGCAGTTCTTC. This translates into CASSLTVAGVDEQFF.

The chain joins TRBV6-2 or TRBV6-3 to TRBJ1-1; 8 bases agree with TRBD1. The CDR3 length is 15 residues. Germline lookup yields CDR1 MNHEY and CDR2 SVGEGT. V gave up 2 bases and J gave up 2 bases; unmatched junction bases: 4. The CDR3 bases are TGTGCCAGCAGTTACGGTCAGGGGGCTAACACTGAAGCTTTCTTT. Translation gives CASSYGQGANTEAFF.

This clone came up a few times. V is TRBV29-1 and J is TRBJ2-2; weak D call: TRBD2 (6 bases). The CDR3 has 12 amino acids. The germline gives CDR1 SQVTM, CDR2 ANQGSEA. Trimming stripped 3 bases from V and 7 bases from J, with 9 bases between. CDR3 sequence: CSVDRGFGELFF. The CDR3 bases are TGCAGCGTTGATCGGGGGTTCGGGGAGCTGTTTTTT.

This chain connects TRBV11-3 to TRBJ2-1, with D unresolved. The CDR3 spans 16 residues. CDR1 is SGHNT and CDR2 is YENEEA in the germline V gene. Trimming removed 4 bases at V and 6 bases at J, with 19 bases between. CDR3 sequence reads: CASSSPSRQVGNEQFF. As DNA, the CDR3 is TGTGCCAGCAGCTCACCCAGTAGGCAGGTAGGCAATGAGCAGTTCTTC.

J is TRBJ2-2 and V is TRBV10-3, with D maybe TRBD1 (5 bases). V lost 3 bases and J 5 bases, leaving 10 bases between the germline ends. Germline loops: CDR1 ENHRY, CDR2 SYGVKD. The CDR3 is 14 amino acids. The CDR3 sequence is CAISDRVFTGELFF. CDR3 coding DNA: TGTGCCATCAGTGACAGGGTTTTTACCGGGGAGCTGTTTTTT.

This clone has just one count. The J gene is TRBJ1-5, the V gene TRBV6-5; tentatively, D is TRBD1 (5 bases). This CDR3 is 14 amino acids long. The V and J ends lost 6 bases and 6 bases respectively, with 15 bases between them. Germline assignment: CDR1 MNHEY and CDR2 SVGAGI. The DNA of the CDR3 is TGTGCCAGCAGCCCCGTTGGGGGAGGTCAGCCCCAGCATTTT. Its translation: CASSPVGGGQPQHF.

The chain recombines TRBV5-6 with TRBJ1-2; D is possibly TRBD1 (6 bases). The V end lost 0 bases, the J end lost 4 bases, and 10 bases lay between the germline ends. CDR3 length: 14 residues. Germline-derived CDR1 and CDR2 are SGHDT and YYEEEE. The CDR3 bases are TGTGCCAGCAGCTTGGGCAGGGGCTCCTATGGCTACACCTTC. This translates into CASSLGRGSYGYTF.

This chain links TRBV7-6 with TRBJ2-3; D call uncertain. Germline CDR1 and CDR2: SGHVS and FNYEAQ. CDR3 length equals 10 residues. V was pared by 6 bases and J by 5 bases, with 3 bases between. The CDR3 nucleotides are TGTGCCAGCAGGGGAGATACGCAGTATTTT. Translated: CASRGDTQYF.

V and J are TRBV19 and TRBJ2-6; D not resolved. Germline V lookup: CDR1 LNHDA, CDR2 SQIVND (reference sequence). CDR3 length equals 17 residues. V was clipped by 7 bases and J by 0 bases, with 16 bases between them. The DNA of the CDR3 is TGTGCCAGTACATCTGGCCACCAGAGCTCTGGGGCCAACGTCCTGACTTTC. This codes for CASTSGHQSSGANVLTF.

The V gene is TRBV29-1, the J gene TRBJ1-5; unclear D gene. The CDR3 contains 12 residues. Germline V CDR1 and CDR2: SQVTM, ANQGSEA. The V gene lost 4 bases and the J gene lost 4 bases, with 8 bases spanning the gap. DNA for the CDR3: TGCAGCGTTGGAGCACCAAATCAGCCCCAGCATTTT. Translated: CSVGAPNQPQHF.

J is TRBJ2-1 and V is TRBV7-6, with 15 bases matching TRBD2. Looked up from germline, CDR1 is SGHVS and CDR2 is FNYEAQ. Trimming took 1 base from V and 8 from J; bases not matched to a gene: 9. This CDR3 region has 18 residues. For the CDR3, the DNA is TGTGCCAGCAGCTTAGTTTTCTGGACTAGCGGGAGGGGTGATGAGCAGTTCTTC. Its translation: CASSLVFWTSGRGDEQFF.

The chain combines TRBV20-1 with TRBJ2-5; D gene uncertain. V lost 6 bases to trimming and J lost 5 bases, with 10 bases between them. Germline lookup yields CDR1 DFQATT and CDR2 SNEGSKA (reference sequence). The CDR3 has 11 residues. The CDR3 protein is CSALGAETQYF. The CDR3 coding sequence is TGCAGTGCCCTCGGAGCGGAGACCCAGTACTTC.

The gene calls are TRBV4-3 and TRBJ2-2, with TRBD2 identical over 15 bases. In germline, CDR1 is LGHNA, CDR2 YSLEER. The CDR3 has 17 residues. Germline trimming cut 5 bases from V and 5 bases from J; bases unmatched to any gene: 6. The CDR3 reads CASSFGLAGGQTGELFF. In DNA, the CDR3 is TGCGCCAGCAGCTTTGGACTAGCGGGAGGGCAAACCGGGGAGCTGTTTTTT.

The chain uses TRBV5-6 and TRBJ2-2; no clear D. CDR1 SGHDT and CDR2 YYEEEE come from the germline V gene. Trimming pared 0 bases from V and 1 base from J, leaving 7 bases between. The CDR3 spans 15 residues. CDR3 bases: TGTGCCAGCAGCTTGGCCCGACAGAACACCGGGGAGCTGTTTTTT. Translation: CASSLARQNTGELFF.

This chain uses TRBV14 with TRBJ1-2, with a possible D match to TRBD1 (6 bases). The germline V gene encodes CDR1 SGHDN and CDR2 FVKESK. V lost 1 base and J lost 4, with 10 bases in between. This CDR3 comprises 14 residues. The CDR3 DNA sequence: TGTGCCAGCAGCCAAGTAGGGGGGTCCTATGGCTACACCTTC. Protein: CASSQVGGSYGYTF.

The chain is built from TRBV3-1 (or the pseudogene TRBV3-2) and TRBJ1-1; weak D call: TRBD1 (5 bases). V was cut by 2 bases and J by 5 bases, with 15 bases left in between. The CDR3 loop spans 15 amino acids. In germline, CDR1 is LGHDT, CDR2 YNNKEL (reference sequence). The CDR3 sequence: CASSQPQGFLTEAFF. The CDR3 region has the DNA TGTGCCAGCAGCCAACCCCAGGGTTTTTTGACTGAAGCTTTCTTT.

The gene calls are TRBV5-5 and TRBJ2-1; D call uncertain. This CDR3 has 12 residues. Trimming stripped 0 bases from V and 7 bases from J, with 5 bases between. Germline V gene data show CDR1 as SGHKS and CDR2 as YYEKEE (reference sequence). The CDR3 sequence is CASSLAGNEQFF. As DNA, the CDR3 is TGTGCCAGCAGCTTGGCCGGGAATGAGCAGTTCTTC.

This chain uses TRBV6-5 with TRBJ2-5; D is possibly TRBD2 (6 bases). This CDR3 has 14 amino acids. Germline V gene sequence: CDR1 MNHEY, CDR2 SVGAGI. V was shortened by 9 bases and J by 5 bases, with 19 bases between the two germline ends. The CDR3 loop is CASHGAGRGETQYF. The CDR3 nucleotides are TGTGCCAGTCACGGTGCGGGGCGTGGTGAGACCCAGTACTTC.

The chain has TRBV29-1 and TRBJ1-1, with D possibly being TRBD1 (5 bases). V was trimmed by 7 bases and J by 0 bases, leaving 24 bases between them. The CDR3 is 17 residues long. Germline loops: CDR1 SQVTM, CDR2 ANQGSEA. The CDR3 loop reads CSAWGQGSGLMNTEAFF. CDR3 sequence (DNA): TGCAGCGCTTGGGGTCAGGGAAGCGGACTCATGAACACTGAAGCTTTCTTT. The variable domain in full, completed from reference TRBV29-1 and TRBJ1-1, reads SAVISQKPSRDICQRGTSLTIQCQVDSQVTMMFWYRQQPGQSLTLIATANQGSEATYESGFVIDKFPISRPNLTFSTLTVSNMSPEDSSIYLCSAWGQGSGLMNTEAFFGQGTRLTVV.

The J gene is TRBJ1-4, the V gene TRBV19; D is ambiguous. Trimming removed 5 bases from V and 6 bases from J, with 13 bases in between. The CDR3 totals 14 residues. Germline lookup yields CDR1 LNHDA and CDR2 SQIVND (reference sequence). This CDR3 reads CASSRAISDEKLFF. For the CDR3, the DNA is TGTGCCAGTAGTCGGGCAATCAGCGATGAAAAACTGTTTTTT. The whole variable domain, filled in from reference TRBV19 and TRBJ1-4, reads DGGITQSPKYLFRKEGQNVTLSCEQNLNHDAMYWYRQDPGQGLRLIYYSQIVNDFQKGDIAEGYSVSREKKESFPLTVTSAQKNPTAFYLCASSRAISDEKLFFGSGTQLSVL.

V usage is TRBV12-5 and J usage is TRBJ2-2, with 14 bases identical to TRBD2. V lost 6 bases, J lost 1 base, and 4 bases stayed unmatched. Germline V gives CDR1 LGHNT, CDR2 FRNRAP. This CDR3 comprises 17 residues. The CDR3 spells CASGAGTSGRNTGELFF. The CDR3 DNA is TGTGCTAGTGGGGCCGGGACTAGCGGGAGGAACACCGGGGAGCTGTTTTTT.

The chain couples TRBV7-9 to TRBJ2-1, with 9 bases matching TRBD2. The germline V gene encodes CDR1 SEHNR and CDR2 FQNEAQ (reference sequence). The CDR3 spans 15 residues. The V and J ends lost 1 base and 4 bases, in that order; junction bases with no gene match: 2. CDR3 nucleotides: TGTGCCAGCAGCTTAGGACTAGCGGTGTACAATGAGCAGTTCTTC. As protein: CASSLGLAVYNEQFF.